Following are 26 T cell receptor beta chains from one sample sequenced in a study of read filtering for tumor transcriptome and immune sequencing. The library was built from roughly 400 ng RNA with molecular barcoded adaptors for alpha/delta and beta/gamma chains. Each CDR3 protein is one row after TCRdb ran MiXCR on the reads. The sample lists tens of thousands of distinct CDR3 sequences; roughly an eighth were seen once. The sequencing sample was made of a population of CD138-negative cells sorted from bone marrow. The receptors come from a donor aged 40 or older with multiple myeloma.

In its sample, this clonotype was seen many times. V is TRBV4-2 and J is TRBJ1-2, with 8 bases lining up with TRBD1. V was clipped by 1 base and J by 4 bases; unmatched bases: 14. CDR1 is LGHNA and CDR2 is YNFKEQ in the germline V gene. This CDR3 has 18 amino acids. This CDR3 is CASSQAGGLGFPLYGYTF. In nucleotides, the CDR3 is TGTGCCAGCAGCCAAGCAGGGGGCCTAGGGTTCCCTCTCTATGGCTACACCTTC.

Many counts were recorded for this clonotype. DNA for the CDR3: TGCGCCAGCAGCTTACAAGCGAACACTGAAGCTTTCTTT. Residues: CASSLQANTEAFF. The V call is TRBV5-1, the J call TRBJ1-1; D uncertain. The germline CDR1 and CDR2 sequences are SGHRS and YFSETQ. This CDR3 contains 13 residues. V was clipped by 2 bases and J by 1 base, with 6 bases between them.

Only a few counts were recorded for this clonotype. This may be a read error, as it is one base from a much larger clone. The chain employs TRBV6-4 and TRBJ2-7, with 10 bases matching TRBD1. This CDR3 has 13 residues. From germline, CDR1 is MRHNA and CDR2 SNTAGT. CDR3 amino acids: CASSEGQGYEQCF. DNA of the CDR3: TGTGCCAGCAGTGAGGGACAGGGGTACGAGCAGTGCTTC.

This clonotype came up many times. The chain combines TRBV6-5 with TRBJ2-1; 9 bases agree with TRBD1. In germline, CDR1 is MNHEY, CDR2 SVGAGI. With V trimmed by 0 bases and J by 1 base, 13 bases remained unmatched. The CDR3 totals 20 residues. The CDR3 loop is CASSYSTRNHRGRSYNEQFF. The CDR3 DNA follows: TGTGCCAGCAGTTACTCGACACGAAACCACAGGGGGCGATCCTACAATGAGCAGTTCTTC.

This clonotype was recorded many times. A read error may account for a junction end that differs from germline. The genes are TRBV12-3 or TRBV12-4 and TRBJ2-1, with 9 bases fitting TRBD2. The CDR3 spans 15 residues. Here the CDR3 reads CASSPAGGVYNEQLF. CDR3 sequence (DNA): TGTGCCAGCAGCCCCGCGGGAGGGGTGTACAATGAGCAGCTCTTC.

This clonotype has at least ten counts. The rearrangement joins TRBV20-1 to TRBJ2-5; TRBD2 matches 8 bases. The junction had 10 bases not matched to a gene; V was cut back by 0 bases and J by 7 bases. The CDR3 covers 15 residues. Germline V gene sequence: CDR1 DFQATT, CDR2 SNEGSKA (reference sequence). CDR3 nucleotide sequence: TGCAGTGCTAGAGACCTACCCGGGAGGGTTGGGACCCAGTACTTC. Protein product: CSARDLPGRVGTQYF.

This clonotype was counted many times. The chain combines TRBV30 with TRBJ2-3, with TRBD2 matching 7 bases. The CDR3 contains 13 residues. Germline CDR1 is GTSNPN and CDR2 is SVGIG (reference sequence). The ends lost 0 bases at V and 7 bases at J; junction bases unmatched: 4. The CDR3 DNA reads TGTGCCTGGAGTGTCCGAGCGGGAAATACGCAGTATTTT. Its protein is CAWSVRAGNTQYF.

This clonotype was recorded many times. The chain employs TRBV11-2 and TRBJ2-1, with D possibly matching TRBD1 (5 bases). With 5 bases removed from V and 2 bases from J, the gap between germline ends came to 13 bases. CDR1 and CDR2 (germline): SGHAT, FQNNGV. This CDR3 spans 15 amino acids. The CDR3 DNA sequence: TGTGCCAGCAGCCCCACGAGGACAACCTACAATGAGCAGTTCTTC. Amino acids: CASSPTRTTYNEQFF.

This clonotype is a singleton in its sample. A single base is all that separates this from a far larger clone, so a read error is likely. This rearrangement joins TRBV3-2 to TRBJ2-7; TRBD2 is the table's D call and was not checked against the DNA. TRBV3-2 is shown as a pseudogene. This CDR3 comprises 13 residues. CDR3 region: CASSTREGYKQYF. The CDR3 nucleotides read TGTGCCAGCAGCACACGGGAGGGCTACAAGCAGTACTTC.

The V and J genes are TRBV20-1 and TRBJ2-7; 7 bases are shared with TRBD2. The CDR3 contains 15 residues. Losses at the gene ends were 1 base for V and 2 bases for J; bases not matched to a gene: 8. Germline assignment: CDR1 DFQATT and CDR2 SNEGSKA (reference sequence). The CDR3 DNA is TGCAGTGCTAGAGGGGGGGGGTTGATTGCCTACGAGCAGTACTTC. The encoded protein is CSARGGGLIAYEQYF.

The chain combines TRBV28 with TRBJ2-3; 10 positions match TRBD2. V was clipped by 5 bases and J by 3 bases; unmatched bases: 17. The germline V gene has CDR1 MDHEN and CDR2 SYDVKM. CDR3 length: 19 residues. This CDR3 reads CASSLTSGRAKVGTDTQYF. CDR3 in DNA: TGTGCCAGCAGTCTTACAAGCGGGAGGGCGAAGGTTGGGACAGATACGCAGTATTTT. The complete variable domain, with remaining parts taken from reference TRBV28 and TRBJ2-3, reads DVKVTQSSRYLVKRTGEKVFLECVQDMDHENMFWYRQDPGLGLRLIYFSYDVKMKEKGDIPEGYSVSREKKERFSLILESASTNQTSMYLCASSLTSGRAKVGTDTQYFGPGTRLTVL.

By frequency in the sample, this clonotype is medium-sized. The junction departs from the called germline gene at one end, perhaps through a read error. V gene TRBV7-9 combines with J gene TRBJ2-1; TRBD2 matches at 7 bases. Germline V gives CDR1 SEHNR, CDR2 FQNEAQ (reference sequence). The CDR3 runs to 15 residues. CDR3 DNA: TGTGCCAGCAGGTTAGGTAGAAGCGGGGACAATGAGCAGTTCTTC. It translates to CASRLGRSGDNEQFF.

This clonotype was detected only a few times. The CDR3 DNA sequence: TGCGCCAGCAGCTTGGGGGTCTATGAGCAGTTCTTC. This translates into CASSLGVYEQFF. This sequence joins TRBV5-1 and TRBJ2-1; D unclear. Trimming stripped 0 bases from V and 8 bases from J, with 6 bases between. CDR3 length equals 12 residues. Germline CDR1 SGHRS, CDR2 YFSETQ.

In its sample, this clonotype was seen many times. J is TRBJ2-2 and V is TRBV6-1; D is undetermined. CDR1 is MNHNS and CDR2 is SASEGT in the germline V gene. The CDR3 is made up of 15 amino acids. V was pared by 5 bases and J by 5 bases, with 15 bases between. CDR3 sequence: CASSREMSNTGELFF. The CDR3 DNA reads as TGTGCCAGCAGTAGAGAAATGAGTAATACCGGGGAGCTGTTTTTT.

There are many counts of this clonotype. The chain links TRBV3-1 to TRBJ2-3; TRBD2 aligns across 8 bases. Germline V gene lookup returns CDR1 LGHDT and CDR2 YNNKEL (reference sequence). This CDR3 spans 16 amino acids. J lost 5 bases, V lost 0 bases, and 7 bases had no gene match. CDR3 bases: TGTGCCAGCAGCCAAGACTACGGGAGGGCCGGAGATACGCAGTATTTT. Protein product: CASSQDYGRAGDTQYF.

In regard to this clonotype: Because it lacks the conserved phenylalanine or tryptophan at the end, this CDR3 is likely a read error. Written as DNA, the CDR3 is TGTGCCAGCAGAGGGACAGGGATCAATGAGCAGTTCCTC. Translating gives CASRGTGINEQFL. The gene calls are TRBV7-6 and TRBJ2-1; 9 bases match TRBD1. There are 13 residues in the CDR3. V was clipped by 6 bases and J by 6 bases; unmatched bases: 3. CDR1 and CDR2 (germline): SGHVS, FNYEAQ.

This clonotype was seen a few times. The chain joins TRBV6-5 to TRBJ2-1; 8 bases are shared with TRBD2. The CDR3 totals 15 residues. J was trimmed by 10 bases and V by 2 bases; bases with no gene match: 10. Germline V gene lookup returns CDR1 MNHEY and CDR2 SVGAGI. The DNA for the CDR3 is TGTGCCAGCAGTTACATCGTGGGGAGCGGGAGCGAGCAGTTCTTC. Translating gives CASSYIVGSGSEQFF.

This clonotype is judged medium-sized. The chain links TRBV11-2 to TRBJ2-1, with a weak D call TRBD1 (5 bases). V was clipped by 6 bases and J by 7 bases, with 19 bases between them. The CDR3 is made up of 15 amino acids. Germline V gene sequence: CDR1 SGHAT, CDR2 FQNNGV. CDR3 amino acids: CASSQQGAHVNEQFF. The CDR3 nucleotides are TGTGCCAGCAGTCAACAAGGGGCGCATGTGAATGAGCAGTTCTTC.

This clonotype was detected a few times. A clone one base away is much larger, so this may be a read error. J is TRBJ2-5 and V is TRBV18, with D unclear. The CDR3 has 13 residues. The germline V gene encodes CDR1 KGHSH and CDR2 LQKENI. V lost 3 bases, J lost 0 bases, and 5 bases lay in between. For the CDR3, the DNA is TGTGCCAGCTCACCGGGGAACCAAGAGACCCAGTACTTC. Protein: CASSPGNQETQYF.

This clonotype was observed many times. V gene TRBV25-1 combines with J gene TRBJ2-7; unclear D gene. Germline assignment: CDR1 MGHDK and CDR2 SYGVNS. V was pared by 5 bases and J by 3 bases, with 17 bases between. The CDR3 totals 15 residues. This chain's CDR3 is CASSPSGLRFYEQYF. The CDR3 bases are TGTGCCAGCAGTCCCTCCGGGCTGAGATTCTACGAGCAGTACTTC.

This clonotype was observed at least ten times. The chain combines TRBV11-2 with TRBJ1-1; 11 nucleotides align to TRBD1. Germline V gene sequence: CDR1 SGHAT, CDR2 FQNNGV. The CDR3 sequence is 16 residues long. With V trimmed by 5 bases and J by 3 bases, 8 bases remained unmatched. Written as DNA, the CDR3 is TGTGCCAGCAGCCCGGACAGGGGGCGCATACACACTGAAGCTTTCTTT. Amino acids: CASSPDRGRIHTEAFF.

This clonotype appeared many times. This chain links TRBV11-2 with TRBJ2-5, with D possibly being TRBD1 or TRBD2 (5 bases each). Germline V gene sequence: CDR1 SGHAT, CDR2 FQNNGV. This CDR3 has 13 residues. The V gene lost 8 bases and the J gene lost 5 bases, with 15 bases spanning the gap. In DNA form, the CDR3 reads TGTGCCAGCGCGGGCAGGGCCTACGAGACCCAGTACTTC. Protein product: CASAGRAYETQYF.

On this clonotype: Being one base from a much bigger clone, this may be a read error. This rearrangement joins TRBV28 to TRBJ2-7; D is possibly TRBD2 (6 bases). Germline V gives CDR1 MDHEN, CDR2 SYDVKM. The CDR3 is made up of 16 amino acids. Trimming took 6 bases from V and 0 from J, leaving 18 bases between them. The CDR3 spells CASSPGGAGSSYEQYF. In DNA, the CDR3 is TGTGCCAGCAGCCCCGGGGGTGCGGGTTCCTCCTACGAGCAGTACTTC.

The gene calls are TRBV7-2 and TRBJ2-1; the D gene is possibly TRBD2 (5 bases). The CDR3 has 15 amino acids. Germline V gene lookup returns CDR1 SGHTA and CDR2 FQGNSA. The V end lost 2 bases, the J end lost 0 bases, and 8 bases lay between the germline ends. This CDR3 is CASSLTRDSYNEQFF. CDR3 in DNA: TGTGCCAGCAGCTTAACACGGGACTCCTACAATGAGCAGTTCTTC.

This clonotype was recorded at least ten times. This chain joins TRBV5-5 and TRBJ2-1; no firm D call. V was cut by 3 bases and J by 8 bases, with 12 bases left in between. The CDR3 extends over 13 amino acids. Germline V gives CDR1 SGHKS, CDR2 YYEKEE (reference sequence). The CDR3 here is CASSSPNVDEQFF. The CDR3 DNA reads TGTGCCAGCAGCTCTCCTAATGTCGATGAGCAGTTCTTC.

Ten or more counts support this clonotype. The V gene is TRBV20-1, the J gene TRBJ2-1, with D tentatively TRBD2 (5 bases). V was pared by 3 bases and J by 0 bases, with 9 bases between. The germline CDR1 and CDR2 sequences are DFQATT and SNEGSKA (reference sequence). There are 14 residues in the CDR3. CDR3 bases: TGCAGTGCTAGTCTAGCAGTCTCCTACAATGAGCAGTTCTTC. This encodes CSASLAVSYNEQFF.